This TCR beta chain was identified in a study of T cell responses to AZD1222 COVID-19 vaccine. Study in general: Second doses at about 4 or about 12 weeks were pooled. Study-level findings and limits: In a largely white British group with more females than males, clonal diversity was possibly underestimated. Sampled repertoires all dated from after the peak T cell response. Spike as a whole was targeted by vaccine-associated CD4 TCRs, dominant at 160-218 and 743-854.

Comment on this clone: No antigen is known for it.

V was pared by 6 bases and J by 2 bases, with 3 bases of the junction left unmatched. Germline V gene lookup returns CDR1 MGHDK and CDR2 SYGVNS. This CDR3 has 13 residues. Data came from immunoSEQ multiplex PCR; TCRdb stores just in-frame clones and leaves some out. The table has about 120,000 clones, roughly nine tenths seen once. V and J are TRBV25-1 and TRBJ2-7; 8 bases agree with TRBD1. The sample consisted of peripheral blood, taken on day 0 of AZD1222 vaccination. The TCR was taken from an adult in good health. The CDR3 nucleotides read TGTGCCAGCAGACAGGGGGGTACCTACGAGCAGTACTTC. This encodes CASRQGGTYEQYF.